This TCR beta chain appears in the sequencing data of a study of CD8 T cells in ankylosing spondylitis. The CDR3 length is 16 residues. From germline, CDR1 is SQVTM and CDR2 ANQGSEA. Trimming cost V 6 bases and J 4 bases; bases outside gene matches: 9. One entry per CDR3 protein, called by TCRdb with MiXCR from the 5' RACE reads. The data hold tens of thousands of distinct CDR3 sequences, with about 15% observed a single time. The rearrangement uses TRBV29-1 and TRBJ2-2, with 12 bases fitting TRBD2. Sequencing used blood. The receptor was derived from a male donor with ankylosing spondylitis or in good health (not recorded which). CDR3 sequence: CSVGRLAGDSTGELFF. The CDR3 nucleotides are TGCAGCGTGGGCAGACTAGCGGGAGATAGCACCGGGGAGCTGTTTTTT.